This section outlines one T cell receptor beta chain sequence together with its context. Assay: immunoSEQ multiplex PCR; the TCRdb copy retains only in-frame clones and omits some. The table has 31,000 or so clones, 88% seen once. The data originate from a study of PD-1 and CTLA-4 blockade in melanoma. The CDR3 loop spans 15 amino acids. Trimming took 0 bases from V and 3 from J; bases not matched to a gene: 2. Germline loops: CDR1 SGHRS, CDR2 YFSETQ. The V gene is TRBV5-1, the J gene TRBJ1-3, with 8 bases that match TRBD1. The sequencing used CD8+ T cells from peripheral blood, collected from a patient given anti-PD-1 treatment. The sequence derives from a human donor with melanoma. The CDR3 loop reads CASSLAGTGGNTIYF. CDR3 bases: TGCGCCAGCAGCTTGGCGGGGACAGGTGGAAACACCATATATTTT. Supplemented by reference TRBV5-1 and TRBJ1-3, the full variable domain reads KAGVTQTPRYLIKTRGQQVTLSCSPISGHRSVSWYQQTPGQGLQFLFEYFSETQRNKGNFPGRFSGRQFSNSRSEMNVSTLELGDSALYLCASSLAGTGGNTIYFGEGSWLTVV.